This T cell receptor beta chain was recorded in a study of cytomegalovirus exposure and HLA in healthy donors. The primer mix had 60 Vbeta and 13 Jbeta primers. The assay was immunoSEQ multiplex PCR, and TCRdb's table has in-frame clones only and misses some. The table shows about 31,000 clones, with approximately 47% occurring only once. The germline V gene has CDR1 GTSNPN and CDR2 SVGIG (reference sequence). The CDR3 runs to 18 residues. V gave up 0 bases and J gave up 0 bases; unmatched junction bases: 10. As regards this clone: The antigen remains undetermined.

Study observations and caveats: For TCR beta chains, V- and J-gene trimming was later linked to a missense DCLRE1C variant.

The chain employs TRBV30 and TRBJ2-3; 9 positions agree with TRBD2. Sequencing was performed on PBMCs. This receptor was taken from a woman aged 45-65 years in good health and CMV-seronegative. This CDR3 reads CAWSVERGALPSTDTQYF. In DNA, the CDR3 is TGTGCCTGGAGTGTAGAGCGGGGGGCCCTCCCTAGCACAGATACGCAGTATTTT.